The rows below give T cell receptor beta chains drawn from one sample of a study of human T cells and chemical hapten exposure. TCRdb re-analysed the RACE reads in MiXCR, keeping a single row per CDR3 protein. Here the sample spans about 340,000 distinct CDR3 sequences, about 7% being singletons. Sequencing used whole blood, obtained in connection with sensitization to the hapten diphenylcyclopropenone (DPC). The receptors stem from a young woman with alopecia areata. Some clones in this sample may be carry-over from other donors' samples. Each CDR3 is given with its conserved first and last residue. The D gene is left open where the match is weak. The size entry is marked missing in some rows and otherwise reads once, few, many or a size class.

.	TRBD2	TRBJ2-3	TRBV4-2	TGTGCCAGCAGCCGCAAAACTAGCGGGGGGGTAACTAGCACAGATACGCAGTATTTT	CASSRKTSGGVTSTDTQYF
few	.	TRBJ2-3	TRBV6-2/TRBV6-3	TGTGCCAGCAGTTCCGGACAGTCTAGCACAGATACGCAGTATTTT	CASSSGQSSTDTQYF
few	TRBD2	TRBJ2-3	TRBV7-2	TGTGCCAGCAGCTTTTCCGGGACTAGCGGGGGACCAGATACGCAGTATTTT	CASSFSGTSGGPDTQYF
.	.	TRBJ2-5	TRBV5-5	TGTGCCAGCAGCTGGGGACTGAGCCAAGAGACCCAGTACTTC	CASSWGLSQETQYF
many	TRBD2	TRBJ2-7	TRBV29-1	TGCAGCGTCTCTACCCTAACTAGCGGGGGGACTTACGAGCAGTACTTC	CSVSTLTSGGTYEQYF
many	.	TRBJ2-1	TRBV9	TGTGCCAGCAGCGTAGGTGGGGGGCTCCCTTCGTATGACAATGAGCAGTTCTTC	CASSVGGGLPSYDNEQFF
many	.	TRBJ2-2	TRBV12-3/TRBV12-4	TGTGCCAGCAGTTTTAGCAGCACCGGGGAGCTGTTTTTT	CASSFSSTGELFF
.	TRBD2	TRBJ2-1	TRBV6-2/TRBV6-3	TGTGCCAGCAGACGACCGGGACTAGCGGGGGGCCCCCACTACGATGAGCAGTTCTTC	CASRRPGLAGGPHYDEQFF
many	TRBD1	TRBJ2-3	TRBV20-1	TGCAGTGCTAGGGCCGGACAGGGGGTCACAGATACGCAGTATTTT	CSARAGQGVTDTQYF
.	TRBD1	TRBJ1-2	TRBV7-2	TGTGCCAGCAGCCCCAACAGGGGATACAACTATGGCTACACCTTC	CASSPNRGYNYGYTF
.	.	TRBJ2-5	TRBV29-1	TGCAGCGTTGAGGGAGTTAGGCAAGAGACCCAGTACTTC	CSVEGVRQETQYF
.	.	TRBJ1-2	TRBV28	TGTGCCAGCACTCCGGACGGGACTAACTATGGCTACACCTTC	CASTPDGTNYGYTF
.	TRBD2	TRBJ2-3	TRBV18	TGTGCCAGCTCCACACTAGCGTCGGACACAGATACGCAGTATTTT	CASSTLASDTDTQYF
.	.	TRBJ2-2	TRBV29-1	TGCAGCGTTGATATGTCAGGGTCCGGGGAGCTGTTTTTT	CSVDMSGSGELFF
few	.	TRBJ1-2	TRBV29-1	TGCATCGTAGATTCAGGTGGCTACACCTTC	CIVDSGGYTF
few	TRBD1	TRBJ1-2	TRBV20-1	TGCAGTGCTAGAGTCGGGAGACAGGGGCAAAACTATGGCTACACCTTC	CSARVGRQGQNYGYTF
many	.	TRBJ2-1	TRBV29-1	TGCAGCGTTGCAATAGGGTCCTACAATGAGCAGTTCTTC	CSVAIGSYNEQFF
many	.	TRBJ1-5	TRBV6-6	TGTGCCAGCAGTTCCCTTCCTAATGTGGTCAATCAGCCCCAGCATTTT	CASSSLPNVVNQPQHF
many	TRBD1	TRBJ2-2	TRBV6-5	TGTGCCAGCAGCTCAAATGACAGGGTGAACACCGGGGAGCTGTTTTTT	CASSSNDRVNTGELFF
few	TRBD1	TRBJ1-2	TRBV28	TGTGCCAGTTTTACCTCCGGGACAGGATACTTCTATGGCTACACCTTC	CASFTSGTGYFYGYTF
few	.	TRBJ1-6	TRBV5-1	TGCGCCAGCAGCTTGGTACAGGGTAATTCACCCCTCCACTTT	CASSLVQGNSPLHF
.	.	TRBJ2-1	TRBV4-1	TGCGCCAGCAGCCAAGGGGGCTTAAAAGCCTACAACAATGAGCAGTTCTTC	CASSQGGLKAYNNEQFF
few	.	TRBJ2-1	TRBV3-1	TGTGCCAGCAGCCGCGGGTCCCAGGGCCACAATGAGCAGTTCTTC	CASSRGSQGHNEQFF
.	.	TRBJ2-3	TRBV7-6	TGTGCCAGCAGCTTCTCTTCGGGGGCGTACACAGATACGCAGTATTTT	CASSFSSGAYTDTQYF
many	.	TRBJ1-2	TRBV29-1	TGCAGCGGCCGATTGGGGGATGGCTACACCTTC	CSGRLGDGYTF